The sample holds many counts of the clone carrying this TCR beta chain. Its antigen remains unidentified. One entry per CDR3 protein results from TCRdb running MiXCR on the reads. The data show just under 550,000 distinct CDR3 sequences, with approximately 26% seen just once and 13% held by the top ten. This sample was included in a study of T cell repertoires in cytomegalovirus infection. About the study: Both a matching HLA type and CMV infection were indicated by public TCR beta signatures.

General observations from the study: Within the response measured ex vivo, HLA-C-restricted CMV-specific TCR beta clonotypes were dominant. Cumulative public TCR beta family frequency identified carriers of CMV plus the relevant HLA.

V gave up 6 bases and J gave up 5 bases, with 11 bases separating them. This CDR3 region has 13 residues. The chain couples TRBV12-3 or TRBV12-4 to TRBJ2-1, with a possible D match to TRBD1 (5 bases). The sequencing input was PBMCs. The sequence derives from a human donor in good health (CMV status not recorded). Some clones in this sample may be carry-over from other donors' samples. CDR3 in amino acids: CASSLGPHNEQFF. CDR3 DNA: TGTGCCAGCAGCCTGGGGCCCCACAATGAGCAGTTCTTC.